This T cell receptor (beta chain) was captured in a study of Graves' ophthalmopathy and Graves' hyperthyroidism listed by TCRdb under 2018. Looking at the study overall: Peripheral blood was collected before any treatment was given, at the time of initial diagnosis. The study used TCR beta repertoire signatures to distinguish Graves' ophthalmopathy from Graves' hyperthyroidism and to predict progression to ophthalmopathy. In total, around 130 blood samples were TCR-sequenced: some 43 ophthalmopathy, roughly 77 hyperthyroidism and roughly 17 hyperthyroidism-to-ophthalmopathy patients. A discovery set of 95 to 100 patients (roughly 43 ophthalmopathy, under 65 stable hyperthyroidism) was enrolled to explore V-J signatures distinguishing ophthalmopathy from hyperthyroidism. An independent validation cohort comprised around 19 hyperthyroidism patients and roughly 15 patients who later progressed from hyperthyroidism to ophthalmopathy. In five to seven hyperthyroidism patients, the T-cell repertoire of thyroid tissue was compared with the T-cell repertoire of blood. Following sampling, methimazole starting at 30 mg daily was administered to hyperthyroidism patients, and high-dose intravenous methylprednisolone was administered to ophthalmopathy patients. The 100 discovery patients were randomly divided into training and test sets at a 7:3 ratio.

Beyond this particular receptor, the publication reports: Sample size was not statistically predetermined, and group allocation was not concealed from the investigators. Most of the expanded thyroid clonotypes with a frequency above 0.001 were also detected in blood, and it was suggested that the thyroid immune response may be reflected by blood repertoires. In validation, the model predicted ophthalmopathy progression with about 70% sensitivity and 72.22% specificity; fewer than 15 predicted patients were CT-confirmed with GO in a median of around 6.5 months. Ophthalmopathy was separated from stable hyperthyroidism by the 13-signature model with about 89% sensitivity and around 81% specificity in cross-validation and with 80%/75% in the test set.

This clonotype was recorded at least ten times. Its antigen target is currently unknown. No base-level quality is on record; no much larger clone is a single base apart. For repertoire sequencing, TCR beta CDR3 regions were amplified from RNA transcripts. HTBI primers and the Qiagen OneStep RT-PCR kit were used in a first-round RT-PCR, which was followed by a second-round multiplex PCR, size selection and purification. Libraries were sequenced on an Illumina HiSeq2000 using paired-end 100 bp reads. Turning to the authors' computational methods: SOAPnuke was used to process the reads, removing any read that contained adapters or uncalled bases, had a mean Phred below 15, or lacked an exact match to the constant primer or identifier. COPE v1.2.5 was used to merge high-quality paired reads. Clonotypes were defined as unique nucleotide sequences and were aligned to IMGT TRB V, D and J references using MiTCR v1.1. Analysis was restricted to V-J combinations with a frequency above 0.0001, which covered 99.2% of repertoires. For each V-J combination, a TCR clonal expansion and chaos score was defined as F50 clonal expansion divided by the chaos observed in the TCRdist matrix. Welch's t-statistics and random forest were used to narrow the features down to 10 to 15 V-J combinations, which were then fed into a naive Bayes classifier. Thyroid-blood repertoire similarity was quantified with the Morisita-Horn index. The public sequencing data were trimmed at Q25 with fastp and processed into clonotypes with MiXCR by TCRdb, which kept only in-frame beta chains. Each entry merges the rows of one CDR3 protein and shows their most common DNA and genes. These V and J calls are TCRdb output, not the study's own analysis. Recorded for this sample are around 400,000 distinct CDR3 sequences; approximately 21% of them occurred a single time. The ten most abundant clones make up more than 2.5% of the sample.

Hyperthyroidism was considered stable if no progression to ophthalmopathy occurred within 18 months of follow-up. Hyperthyroidism patients were newly diagnosed, with disease duration under 2 months, and aged 18 to 65 years. Patients with other autoimmune diseases, uncontrolled infections, pregnancy or lactation were excluded. Clinical symptoms, serum thyroxine, TRAb, thyroid ultrasound and orbital computed tomography were used for diagnosis. PBMCs were isolated from approximately 10 ml of fresh peripheral blood by Ficoll-Paque density gradient centrifugation. Trizol reagent was used to extract the total RNA, and its quality was then checked on an Agilent 2100 Bioanalyzer. V is pruned by 5 bases and J by 6 bases, leaving 13 bases of the junction without a gene match. CDR1 is given as MNHEY and CDR2 as SMNVEV, both from the germline V gene (reference sequence). Taken from cysteine to phenylalanine, the CDR3 has 15 residues. Only CDR3 DNA is held: 45 bases, read in frame from base 1.

This TCR was recovered from a woman younger than 30 with stable Graves' hyperthyroidism. Donor details come from another sample of the same person, matched by shared clones. Sequencing used peripheral blood. This chain is built from TRBV27 and TRBJ2-7; TRBD1 agrees with 7 junctional bases. The bases read TGTGCCAGCAGTCCCTCGGTCAGGGGGTCTTCCGAGCAGTACTTC. It is translated as CASSPSVRGSSEQYF.